The 32 T cell receptor beta chains below all came from one sample that was sequenced in a study of OX40 agonist ivuxolimab in advanced cancers. Repertoires were generated with immunoSEQ multiplex PCR, while TCRdb's copy carries only in-frame clones and drops some. The sample shows approximately 58,000 clones, approximately 81% of them seen only once. Sequencing was performed on CD4+ or CD8+ T cells sorted from blood, taken in a trial of the OX40 agonist ivuxolimab. All receptors come from an adult with an advanced solid tumor such as melanoma, head and neck, liver or kidney cancer.

V usage is TRBV11-2 and J usage is TRBJ2-1; TRBD2 matches at 11 bases. Germline-derived CDR1 and CDR2 are SGHAT and FQNNGV. The length of the CDR3 is 15 residues. The trim removed 2 bases at V and 9 bases at J, leaving 6 bases unmatched. The CDR3, as DNA: TGTGCCAGCAGCTTAAGACTAGCGGGGTACGGTGAGCAGTTCTTC. It translates to CASSLRLAGYGEQFF. The full variable domain, its missing parts supplied by reference TRBV11-2 and TRBJ2-1, is EAGVAQSPRYKIIEKRQSVAFWCNPISGHATLYWYQQILGQGPKLLIQFQNNGVVDDSQLPKDRFSAERLKGVDSTLKIQPAKLEDSAVYLCASSLRLAGYGEQFFGPGTRLTVL.

This clone was seen only a few times. The CDR3 DNA reads as TGTGCCAGCAGCTCGGGGACTATTAGCACAGATACGCAGTATTTT. It is translated as CASSSGTISTDTQYF. This sequence joins TRBV7-8 and TRBJ2-3, with TRBD2 matching over 7 bases. CDR3 length: 15 residues. Per germline, CDR1 SGHVS and CDR2 FQNEAQ. J was trimmed by 0 bases and V by 4 bases; bases with no gene match: 4.

This chain links TRBV27 with TRBJ2-7; D may be TRBD1 or TRBD2 (5 bases each). The V gene's germline CDR1 is MNHEY and CDR2 SMNVEV (reference sequence). The CDR3 consists of 16 residues. Trimming took 2 bases from V and 3 from J, leaving 17 bases between them. The CDR3: CASSLEGRRWFYEQYF. CDR3 in DNA: TGTGCCAGCAGTTTAGAGGGACGCCGTTGGTTCTACGAGCAGTACTTC.

The chain combines TRBV13 with TRBJ2-2; 8 positions match TRBD1. The trim removed 0 bases at V and 5 bases at J, leaving 8 bases unmatched. The CDR3 is 17 residues long. The germline V gene has CDR1 PRHDT and CDR2 FYEKMQ (reference sequence). DNA for the CDR3: TGTGCCAGCAGCTTAGGCCGGACAGGGCAAGGGACCGGGGAGCTGTTTTTT. Its protein product is CASSLGRTGQGTGELFF.

The rearrangement joins TRBV2 to TRBJ2-7, with D hard to call. CDR3 size: 11 residues. Germline loops: CDR1 SNHLY, CDR2 FYNNEI. The germline V and J ends were trimmed by 7 bases and 4 bases, with 8 bases remaining between them. The CDR3 sequence: CASTSPYEQYF. In DNA, the CDR3 is TGTGCCAGCACCTCTCCATACGAGCAGTACTTC.

The rearrangement uses TRBV15 and TRBJ2-1; D might be TRBD1 or TRBD2, each matching 5 bases. CDR1 and CDR2 from the germline V gene are LNHNV and YYDKDF (reference sequence). The CDR3 runs to 15 residues. Trimming took 6 bases from V and 5 from J, leaving 17 bases between them. The CDR3 region is CATSLPRSGHNEQFF. The DNA for the CDR3 is TGTGCCACCAGTCTCCCACGATCGGGACACAATGAGCAGTTCTTC.

This rearrangement joins TRBV7-2 to TRBJ2-7; weak D call: TRBD2 (6 bases). The V gene lost 4 bases and the J gene lost 2 bases, with 12 bases spanning the gap. The CDR3 extends over 14 amino acids. Germline CDR1 is SGHTA and CDR2 is FQGNSA. The CDR3 DNA follows: TGTGCCAGCAGCTCAACGGGGGAGACCTACGAGCAGTACTTC. Translating gives CASSSTGETYEQYF.

The gene calls are TRBV28 and TRBJ2-7; unclear D gene. Trimming took 8 bases from V and 3 from J, leaving 5 bases between them. Germline CDR1 reads MDHEN; CDR2 reads SYDVKM. This CDR3 is 10 amino acids long. CDR3 nucleotide sequence: TGTGCCAGCCAAAACTACGAGCAGTACTTC. Its protein is CASQNYEQYF.

This clone occurred once. V is TRBV28 and J is TRBJ1-4; 8 nucleotides match TRBD1. With 6 bases clipped from V and 4 bases from J, the junction kept 7 bases outside the gene matches. Germline CDR1 reads MDHEN; CDR2 reads SYDVKM. This CDR3 is 15 amino acids long. CDR3 nucleotides: TGTGCCAGCAGCTCGCCGGGACAGGTTAATGAAAAACTGTTTTTT. This gives the protein CASSSPGQVNEKLFF.

This clone showed up just a few times. CDR3 residues: CASTRSLRAEAFF. DNA of the CDR3: TGTGCCAGTACGCGTTCGCTGAGGGCTGAAGCTTTCTTT. V usage is TRBV19 and J usage is TRBJ1-1; D gene ambiguous. V gave up 7 bases and J gave up 6 bases, with 15 bases separating them. This CDR3 comprises 13 residues. The germline gives CDR1 LNHDA, CDR2 SQIVND (reference sequence).

The chain is built from TRBV15 and TRBJ2-5, with D perhaps TRBD2 (5 bases). Trimming shortened V by 0 bases and J by 5 bases, and 13 bases separated the two germline ends. This CDR3 has 15 residues. CDR1 LNHNV and CDR2 YYDKDF come from the germline V gene (reference sequence). The CDR3, as DNA: TGTGCCACCAGCAGAGATAGGAACTCGGGGGAGACCCAGTACTTC. Protein sequence: CATSRDRNSGETQYF.

This sequence joins TRBV7-2 and TRBJ2-3; D is ambiguous. The CDR3 length is 11 residues. The germline CDR1 and CDR2 sequences are SGHTA and FQGNSA. V was clipped by 8 bases and J by 2 bases, with 5 bases between them. The CDR3 region is CASRNTDTQYF. DNA of the CDR3: TGTGCCAGCCGGAACACAGATACGCAGTATTTT.

The chain employs TRBV2 and TRBJ2-7; weak D call: TRBD2 (5 bases). V was trimmed by 4 bases and J by 3 bases, leaving 10 bases between them. The CDR3 totals 13 residues. Germline lookup yields CDR1 SNHLY and CDR2 FYNNEI. CDR3 residues: CASSGEAGYEQYF. DNA of the CDR3: TGTGCCAGCAGTGGCGAGGCGGGCTACGAGCAGTACTTC.

The V gene is TRBV20-1, the J gene TRBJ2-7; the D gene is possibly TRBD2 (5 bases). CDR1 is DFQATT, CDR2 SNEGSKA, per germline (reference sequence). Trimming removed 2 bases from V and 5 bases from J, with 7 bases in between. The CDR3 extends over 11 amino acids. The DNA for the CDR3 is TGCAGTGCTAGATCCGGGGACGAGCAGTACTTC. Amino acid sequence: CSARSGDEQYF.

This sequence joins TRBV2 and TRBJ1-2, with TRBD1 identical over 9 bases. Germline values: CDR1 SNHLY, CDR2 FYNNEI. V dropped 6 bases and J dropped 8; count of bases not matched to a gene: 10. This CDR3 contains 14 residues. CDR3 nucleotides: TGTGCCAGCAGCCAACAGGGGGCAGGGCTAGGCTACACCTTC. It specifies CASSQQGAGLGYTF.

The J gene is TRBJ2-1, the V gene TRBV5-1; D gene unclear. V lost 0 bases, J lost 2 bases, and 6 bases lay in between. Germline V gene lookup returns CDR1 SGHRS and CDR2 YFSETQ. The CDR3 consists of 14 residues. In nucleotides, the CDR3 is TGCGCCAGCAGCTTGGGCGGACCCTACAATGAGCAGTTCTTC. Its protein product is CASSLGGPYNEQFF.

The V call is TRBV6-5, the J call TRBJ1-2, with D hard to call. Trimming cost V 7 bases and J 7 bases, with 16 bases left between them. Germline values: CDR1 MNHEY, CDR2 SVGAGI. This CDR3 has 13 residues. The CDR3 is CASTLTRGGGYTF. The CDR3 DNA reads TGTGCCAGCACCCTGACACGGGGTGGTGGCTACACCTTC.

The chain recombines TRBV6-1 with TRBJ2-1, with no clear D. Germline V gene data show CDR1 as MNHNS and CDR2 as SASEGT. There are 14 residues in the CDR3. The V gene lost 6 bases and the J gene lost 0 bases, with 9 bases spanning the gap. CDR3 region: CASSTSNSYNEQFF. CDR3 nucleotide sequence: TGTGCCAGCAGCACTTCAAACTCCTACAATGAGCAGTTCTTC.

The chain links TRBV7-3 to TRBJ2-7, with 9 bases matching TRBD2. Trimming took 2 bases from V and 3 from J; bases not matched to a gene: 8. Germline lookup yields CDR1 SGHTA and CDR2 FQGTGA. The CDR3 is 16 amino acids. CDR3 residues: CASSLFRAGGDYEQYF. The CDR3, as DNA: TGTGCCAGCAGCTTATTTAGGGCGGGAGGGGACTACGAGCAGTACTTC.

The J gene is TRBJ1-2, the V gene TRBV28; 8 bases fit TRBD1. Germline CDR1 and CDR2: MDHEN and SYDVKM. The V gene end was trimmed by 8 bases and the J gene end by 5 bases; junction bases not matched to a gene: 4. CDR3 length: 12 amino acids. CDR3 DNA: TGTGCCAGCGTGACAGGGGAATATGGCTACACCTTC. The encoded protein is CASVTGEYGYTF.

The count of this clone is one. The chain links TRBV11-3 to TRBJ2-1; TRBD1 agrees at 9 bases. The CDR3 spans 15 residues. Unmatched junction bases numbered 10, after V lost 5 bases and J lost 8 bases. Germline CDR1 and CDR2: SGHNT and YENEEA. The CDR3 is CASSISPGQGHEQFF. For the CDR3, the DNA is TGTGCCAGCAGCATTAGCCCGGGACAGGGCCATGAGCAGTTCTTC.

The chain links TRBV19 to TRBJ2-7; tentatively, D is TRBD1 or TRBD2 (5 bases each). This CDR3 spans 14 amino acids. The V and J ends lost 3 bases and 3 bases respectively, with 12 bases between them. Looked up from germline, CDR1 is LNHDA and CDR2 is SQIVND (reference sequence). The CDR3 is CASSMELGDYEQYF. The CDR3 DNA sequence: TGTGCCAGTAGTATGGAACTAGGGGACTACGAGCAGTACTTC. The full variable domain, rest sourced from reference TRBV19 and TRBJ2-7, is DGGITQSPKYLFRKEGQNVTLSCEQNLNHDAMYWYRQDPGQGLRLIYYSQIVNDFQKGDIAEGYSVSREKKESFPLTVTSAQKNPTAFYLCASSMELGDYEQYFGPGTRLTVT.

J is TRBJ1-6 and V is TRBV6-1; 9 bases are shared with TRBD1. The CDR3 loop spans 14 amino acids. V lost 4 bases to trimming and J lost 5 bases; unmatched junction nucleotides: 0. Germline V gene sequence: CDR1 MNHNS, CDR2 SASEGT. The CDR3 coding sequence is TGTGCCAGCAGTGGGGACAGGGATAATTCACCCCTCCACTTT. Its translation: CASSGDRDNSPLHF.

V and J are TRBV7-9 and TRBJ1-1; weak D call: TRBD1 (5 bases). Between the trimmed V and J ends, which lost 5 bases and 0 bases, there was a span of 22 bases. From germline, CDR1 is SEHNR and CDR2 FQNEAQ (reference sequence). This CDR3 region has 18 residues. The CDR3 DNA is TGTGCCAGCAGCCTAGACCGGGACGTAATGTACATGAACACTGAAGCTTTCTTT. This encodes CASSLDRDVMYMNTEAFF.

The V call is TRBV9, the J call TRBJ2-1, with 10 bases lining up with TRBD1. The CDR3 extends over 17 amino acids. Germline CDR1 SGDLS, CDR2 YYNGEE. J lost 4 bases, V lost 4 bases, and 11 bases had no gene match. CDR3 region: CASSNSRQGAVYNEQFF. CDR3 sequence (DNA): TGTGCCAGCAGCAATTCACGACAGGGGGCGGTGTACAATGAGCAGTTCTTC.

The J gene is TRBJ2-5, the V gene TRBV7-2; D unclear. V lost 0 bases to trimming and J lost 1 base, with 6 bases between them. This CDR3 has 14 residues. Germline V gene data show CDR1 as SGHTA and CDR2 as FQGNSA. The CDR3 DNA reads TGTGCCAGCAGCTTAGCACTACTCCAAGAGACCCAGTACTTC. Amino acid sequence: CASSLALLQETQYF.

This chain links TRBV7-2 with TRBJ2-3, with TRBD1 matching over 9 bases. Germline CDR1 is SGHTA and CDR2 is FQGNSA. CDR3 length: 16 amino acids. V lost 2 bases, J lost 4 bases, and 7 bases stayed unmatched. Here the CDR3 DNA reads TGTGCCAGCAGCTTATTATGGACAGGGGATGCAGATACGCAGTATTTT. Translation: CASSLLWTGDADTQYF.

This clone showed up just a few times. The V gene is TRBV7-2, the J gene TRBJ1-5; D unclear. Per germline, CDR1 SGHTA and CDR2 FQGNSA. Trimming removed 2 bases at V and 1 base at J, with 9 bases between. This CDR3 region has 15 residues. The CDR3 spells CASSLYSGSNQPQHF. Written as DNA, the CDR3 is TGTGCCAGCAGCTTATATTCCGGGAGCAATCAGCCCCAGCATTTT.

The chain couples TRBV11-2 to TRBJ1-3, with D possibly TRBD1 on 6 matching bases. There are 15 residues in the CDR3. V was pared by 2 bases and J by 2 bases, with 10 bases between. Germline CDR1 is SGHAT and CDR2 is FQNNGV. This CDR3 is CASSLNPGAGNTIYF. The CDR3 DNA is TGTGCCAGCAGCTTAAATCCAGGGGCTGGAAACACCATATATTTT.

This chain connects TRBV7-9 to TRBJ2-7, with 7 bases lining up with TRBD2. This CDR3 region has 12 residues. The germline CDR1 and CDR2 sequences are SEHNR and FQNEAQ (reference sequence). V trimming: 5 bases; J trimming: 7 bases; junction bases outside the gene matches: 5. Here the CDR3 reads CASSPAGEEQYF. The CDR3 nucleotides are TGTGCCAGCAGCCCGGCGGGGGAAGAGCAGTACTTC.

The chain couples TRBV9 to TRBJ2-2; 7 bases align to TRBD2. V lost 0 bases to trimming and J lost 0 bases; unmatched junction nucleotides: 8. The CDR3 totals 18 residues. Germline V CDR1 and CDR2: SGDLS, YYNGEE. The CDR3 reads CASSVVPGGFANTGELFF. DNA for the CDR3: TGTGCCAGCAGCGTAGTTCCGGGAGGTTTCGCGAACACCGGGGAGCTGTTTTTT. Full variable domain (remainder filled in from reference TRBV9 and TRBJ2-2): DSGVTQTPKHLITATGQRVTLRCSPRSGDLSVYWYQQSLDQGLQFLIQYYNGEERAKGNILERFSAQQFPDLHSELNLSSLELGDSALYFCASSVVPGGFANTGELFFGEGSRLTVL.

In this sample, this clone turned up once. This chain links TRBV9 with TRBJ2-7; no reliable D call. V shed 0 bases and J shed 3 bases, with 10 bases lying between them. Germline CDR1 and CDR2: SGDLS and YYNGEE. The CDR3 extends over 14 amino acids. The CDR3 sequence: CASSVDGSNYEQYF. The CDR3 DNA follows: TGTGCCAGCAGCGTAGACGGTTCCAACTACGAGCAGTACTTC.